Below, one T cell receptor beta chain is given with its context. This clonotype was recorded a few times. Its target antigen remains unknown. No per-base quality is available; no much larger clone lies one base away. These data are taken from a study of identical twins listed by TCRdb under 2016. About the study as a whole: TCR alpha and beta repertoires from monozygotic twins, unrelated adults of various ages and cord blood were deep-sequenced to test whether fetal clonotypes persist. Replicate twin experiments were performed at different times using different library preparation protocols to rule out contamination. On the study overall, not on this receptor specifically: Compared with coincidental sharing between unrelated individuals, an excess of low generation-probability sequences was observed among out-of-frame TCR alpha sequences shared between twins. Zero-insertion analyses could be partly confounded by invariant T cells such as MAIT and iNKT, although diverse VJ usage argued against such confounding for most clonotypes. In monozygotic twins, recombination models systematically underestimated out-of-frame TCR alpha sharing, but the models matched the sharing seen between unrelated individuals. Conclusions relied on cross-sectional statistical analysis, since the same donors could not be followed over many years. Fewer insertions were carried by abundant cord blood beta clonotypes, a similar but weaker trend appeared in young adult naive repertoires, and no such trend appeared in memory repertoires. In beta out-of-frame sequences, excess twin sharing was weaker, because having fewer shared sequences lowered the signal-to-noise ratio.

All donors were healthy Caucasians. Three pairs of female monozygotic twins, all aged roughly 18 to 29 years, were included in the twin cohort. CD4+ and CD8+ T cell populations were isolated with positive isolation kits from Invitrogen. The CDR3 covers 19 residues, taking in both the cysteine and the phenylalanine. Of all the DNA, just the CDR3 is kept, 57 bases in frame from base 1. CDR1 and CDR2, per the germline V gene, are SGHDN and FVKESK. V was cut back by 0 bases and J by 6 bases, leaving a gap of 24 bases between them. Library creation used 5' RACE. The sequencer was an Illumina HiSeq 2000. Template switching introduced a universal primer binding site; the final cDNA contained a unique molecular identifier, enabling accurate counting of TCR cDNA molecules. Specific primers in the conserved constant-segment region were used to synthesize first-strand cDNA for TCR alpha and beta chains. To control for contamination, every cDNA library was double barcoded, receiving both a SMART-Mk sample barcode and Illumina barcodes. TruSeq adapter sequences and Illumina sample barcodes were added in two successive PCR steps. Sequencing of the TCR alpha and beta cDNA libraries was done on the Illumina HiSeq platform using custom primers. Under the source paper's analysis protocol: MiGEC processed the raw reads to extract unique molecular identifiers, while MiXCR was used to determine the CDR3 positions. Recombination models were inferred per individual with the repgenHMM and IGoR tools using an EM algorithm. The analysis of shared clonotypes was done with the tcR package in R, with sharing normalized by the product of cloneset sizes. Out-of-frame nonproductive sequences were analyzed to study raw recombination free of thymic and clonal selection effects. In-frame beta chains were kept once TCRdb had trimmed the public reads at Q25 with fastp and called clones with MiXCR. Each record represents a unique CDR3 protein, reported with the most common genes and DNA among its rows. The V and J calls, along with clone size, are taken from TCRdb and not from the paper's own processing. The sample table shows about 550,000 distinct CDR3 sequences, and around 24% are seen once. The ten largest clones add up to approximately 0.5% of the sample.

This sample also appeared in a second study, on yellow fever vaccine responses in identical twins. The second source states: According to the authors, in identical twins the way T cells responded to vaccination appeared partly convergent and partly personalized. In the study, vaccine-responding T cell clones were precisely tracked in identical twins.

The sequencing sample was made of CD4+ T cells sorted from blood. The V gene is TRBV14 and the J gene is TRBJ2-1; the D match is possibly TRBD1 or TRBD2, with 6 bases aligned in each. The TCR sequence derives from a woman aged 18-35 years in good health. The CDR3 region: CASSQDRGTRWGPPNEQFF. The DNA sequence follows: TGTGCCAGCAGCCAAGATCGGGGGACCAGGTGGGGGCCCCCCAATGAGCAGTTCTTC.